This T cell receptor (beta chain) was captured by sequencing in a study of tumor and adjacent non-tumor tissue in lung cancer. Findings and caveats of the study: Normal lung showed higher cumulative top 100 clone frequency than tumor.

A single count supports this clonotype. The antigen is unknown. Germline lookup yields CDR1 MNHEY and CDR2 SVGEGT. This CDR3 is built from 15 residues. Trimming removed 0 bases from V and 8 bases from J; junction bases left unmatched: 6. The template was RNA from unsorted bulk tissue. TCRbeta libraries were built with three rounds of nested PCR, modified from ARM-PCR. TCRdb reanalysed the multiplex PCR reads using MiXCR and keeps one entry per CDR3 protein. The repertoire includes about 120,000 distinct CDR3 sequences, over 70% of them detected once, and approximately 22% sits in the top ten. The material sequenced was lung tumor tissue. The receptor comes from a man between 65 and 85 years old with non-small cell lung cancer. The chain is built from TRBV6-2 or TRBV6-3 and TRBJ2-3; 9 nucleotides match TRBD2. In DNA, the CDR3 is TGTGCCAGCAGTTACTCTAGCGGGAGTTTGGTTACGCAGTATTTT. Amino acids: CASSYSSGSLVTQYF.